This entry features one TCR beta chain sequence. This entry is derived from a study of technical replicates of blood from a handful of donors. The table came from immunoSEQ multiplex PCR; TCRdb's copy has only in-frame clones and leaves some out. The sample yields over 80,000 clones, roughly 96% seen once. Unmatched junction bases numbered 19, after V lost 4 bases and J lost 9 bases. The germline V gene has CDR1 SGHVS and CDR2 FQNEAQ. The CDR3 has 18 residues. The receptor was isolated from a human donor in good health. Sequenced material: T cells isolated from PBMCs. The chain carries TRBV7-8 and TRBJ2-3; 10 bases match TRBD2. This CDR3 reads CASSSHPEGVAGGRTQYF. DNA for the CDR3: TGTGCCAGCAGCTCCCACCCGGAGGGGGTAGCGGGAGGACGAACGCAGTATTTT.